Below are 8 T cell receptor beta chains sequenced from a single sample in a study of T cell changes during pregnancy in multiple sclerosis. Produced via immunoSEQ multiplex PCR; TCRdb's table is partial and in-frame only. The data hold tens of thousands of clones, with approximately 90% observed a single time. The input for sequencing was CD4+ T cells from peripheral blood mononuclear cells, taken in the second trimester of pregnancy. The receptors derive from a female donor with multiple sclerosis, enrolled in a pregnancy study.

The rearrangement uses TRBV7-9 and TRBJ2-3, with D possibly being TRBD2 (6 bases). The V end lost 4 bases, the J end lost 3 bases, and 11 bases lay between the germline ends. Germline V CDR1 and CDR2: SEHNR, FQNEAQ (reference sequence). The CDR3 runs to 14 residues. CDR3 amino acids: CASSSTRETDTQYF. The CDR3 DNA sequence: TGTGCCAGCAGCTCGACTAGAGAAACAGATACGCAGTATTTT.

CDR3 in amino acids: CASSPLAGGPKETQYF. The CDR3 nucleotides read TGTGCCAGCAGCCCTCTAGCGGGAGGGCCGAAAGAGACCCAGTACTTC. V usage is TRBV7-9 and J usage is TRBJ2-5, with 12 bases fitting TRBD2. V shed 5 bases, J shed 3 bases, and the junction held 7 bases outside the gene matches. There are 16 residues in the CDR3. Germline V gene lookup returns CDR1 SEHNR and CDR2 FQNEAQ (reference sequence).

The chain combines TRBV11-3 with TRBJ2-7; 8 positions match TRBD1. The germline gives CDR1 SGHNT, CDR2 YENEEA. The CDR3 has 16 residues. The J segment lost 1 base and the V segment lost 5 bases, leaving 10 bases of the junction unmatched. The CDR3 DNA sequence: TGTGCCAGCAGCCCAACCGGAAGGACAGGGTCCTACGAGCAGTACTTC. Its protein is CASSPTGRTGSYEQYF.

The J gene is TRBJ1-1, the V gene TRBV11-1; unclear D gene. The V gene lost 3 bases and the J gene lost 2 bases, with 13 bases spanning the gap. CDR1 and CDR2 from the germline V gene are SGHAT and FQDESV (reference sequence). This CDR3 is 15 amino acids long. In DNA form, the CDR3 reads TGTGCCAGCAGCTTCAGGTTTTCAGAAAACACTGAAGCTTTCTTT. This translates into CASSFRFSENTEAFF.

V and J are TRBV7-2 and TRBJ2-1; TRBD1 aligns across 9 bases. Germline trimming cut 5 bases from V and 6 bases from J; bases unmatched to any gene: 5. Germline assignment: CDR1 SGHTA and CDR2 FQGNSA. This CDR3 has 14 amino acids. The CDR3, as DNA: TGTGCCAGCAGCCCGGGACAGGGTATCAATGAGCAGTTCTTC. Encoded protein: CASSPGQGINEQFF.

This chain links TRBV19 with TRBJ1-1; 9 positions match TRBD1. The germline V gene has CDR1 LNHDA and CDR2 SQIVND (reference sequence). Trimming cost V 8 bases and J 0 bases; bases outside gene matches: 7. The CDR3 runs to 15 residues. The CDR3 loop reads CASGTGRNMNTEAFF. CDR3 coding DNA: TGTGCCAGTGGGACAGGGAGGAATATGAACACTGAAGCTTTCTTT.

The chain carries TRBV5-1 and TRBJ1-2; TRBD1 matches 9 bases. The CDR3 extends over 13 amino acids. The germline CDR1 and CDR2 sequences are SGHRS and YFSETQ. Germline trimming cut 4 bases from V and 6 bases from J; bases unmatched to any gene: 4. CDR3 in DNA: TGCGCCAGCAGCACCGGGACAGGGAATGGCTACACCTTC. Translated, it gives CASSTGTGNGYTF. Based on the CDR3 plus reference TRBV5-1 and TRBJ1-2, the full variable domain is KAGVTQTPRYLIKTRGQQVTLSCSPISGHRSVSWYQQTPGQGLQFLFEYFSETQRNKGNFPGRFSGRQFSNSRSEMNVSTLELGDSALYLCASSTGTGNGYTFGSGTRLTVV.

This chain connects TRBV15 to TRBJ2-4; D gene ambiguous. The length of the CDR3 is 13 residues. The germline V gene encodes CDR1 LNHNV and CDR2 YYDKDF (reference sequence). V was cut by 0 bases and J by 11 bases, with 11 bases left in between. CDR3 sequence reads: CATSRDRALLQYF. CDR3 in DNA: TGTGCCACCAGCAGAGATCGAGCCCTCCTTCAGTACTTC.